This is a list of T cell receptor beta chains from one sample in a study of T cell therapy after organ transplantation. Their target antigens are unknown. TCRdb's table, derived via immunoSEQ multiplex PCR, lists solely in-frame clones and lacks some. Of 45,000 to 60,000 clones detected, about 95% appear once; the ten largest clones hold around 3%. Sequenced here: CD8+ T cells from blood, sampled before autologous CMV-specific T cell therapy. All receptors derive from a human patient who had received a solid organ transplant and had CMV disease. The CDR3 runs from the conserved cysteine through the conserved F or W. The D gene is left open where the match is weak. Only part of the rows carry a size: once, few, many, or a class if the clone is expanded.

d_gene | abundance | j_gene | v_gene | CDR3nt | CDR3aa
NA | NA | TRBJ2-3 | TRBV30 | TGTGCCTGGAACCTGGGAGACACAGATACGCAGTATTTT | CAWNLGDTDTQYF
NA | NA | TRBJ1-1 | TRBV4-1 | TGCGCCAGCAGCCAAGTTAGAGGTGAAGCTTTCTTT | CASSQVRGEAFF
TRBD2 | NA | TRBJ2-1 | TRBV9 | TGTGCCAGCAGCGTATACGGCAGCGGGGATTACAATGAGCAGTTCTTC | CASSVYGSGDYNEQFF
NA | NA | TRBJ2-7 | TRBV21-1 | TGTGCCAGCAGCAAACTCCTTAGCGGGGCACAAGCCTACGAGCAGTACTTC | CASSKLLSGAQAYEQYF
NA | NA | TRBJ2-5 | TRBV19 | TGTGCCAGTAGTATAGATGTCGGGGACCTCTTCCAAGAGACCCAGTACTTC | CASSIDVGDLFQETQYF
NA | NA | TRBJ1-4 | TRBV6-5 | TGTGCCAGCAGTTACACAGCCGACGGGGTGAATGAAAAACTGTTTTTT | CASSYTADGVNEKLFF
NA | NA | TRBJ2-2 | TRBV6-5 | TGTGCCAGCAGTTATAGTTCTGGAGCCGGGGAGCTGTTTTTT | CASSYSSGAGELFF
TRBD1 | NA | TRBJ2-7 | TRBV19 | TGTGCCAGTAGTATTTCGTGGGGACAGCCCTACGAGCAGTACTTC | CASSISWGQPYEQYF
NA | NA | TRBJ1-3 | TRBV4-3 | TGCGCCAGCAGCCCCCGGGACCCTGGCTCTGGAAACACCATATATTTT | CASSPRDPGSGNTIYF
NA | NA | TRBJ2-5 | TRBV12-5 | TGTGCTAGTGCTTTGGCTACGGAGACCCAGTACTTC | CASALATETQYF
TRBD2 | NA | TRBJ2-7 | TRBV11-2 | TGTGCCAGCAGCGGACTAGCGGGAGTTGGCTACGAGCAGTACTTC | CASSGLAGVGYEQYF
NA | NA | TRBJ1-4 | TRBV19 | TGTGCCAGTAGTGTGCGACAGGCAACTAATGAAAAACTGTTTTTT | CASSVRQATNEKLFF
NA | NA | TRBJ1-2 | TRBV10-2 | TGCGCCAGCAGTGAGTCGGGTCTCGGGCTCTCTGGCTACACCTTC | CASSESGLGLSGYTF
NA | NA | TRBJ2-1 | TRBV29-1 | TGCAGCGGGGGTTGGGGCCCGGGGAATGAGCAGTTCTTC | CSGGWGPGNEQFF
NA | NA | TRBJ2-5 | TRBV19 | TGTGCCAGTAGTATTATGGGGCAGAAAGAGACCCAGTACTTC | CASSIMGQKETQYF
TRBD1 | NA | TRBJ1-4 | TRBV6-4 | TGTGCCAGCAGTGACGGGACAGGGGAAGAAAAACTGTTTTTT | CASSDGTGEEKLFF
TRBD1 | NA | TRBJ2-3 | TRBV27 | TGTGCCAGCAGTGCACGCCTCTCGACAGGGGGCATTACAGATACGCAGTATTTT | CASSARLSTGGITDTQYF
NA | NA | TRBJ1-1 | TRBV19 | TGTGCCAGTAGTATATCGACAGGCAACACTGAAGCTTTCTTT | CASSISTGNTEAFF
NA | once | TRBJ1-2 | TRBV27 | TGTGCCAGCAGTTTGGTGTCAGGGGTTGGCTACACCTTC | CASSLVSGVGYTF
NA | NA | TRBJ2-3 | TRBV6-4 | TGTGCCAGCAGTGACACCAACGGTCCAGATACGCAGTATTTT | CASSDTNGPDTQYF
NA | once | TRBJ1-2 | TRBV30 | TGTGCCTGGAGTGTAGGTGGGCCGGACTTTGGCTACACCTTC | CAWSVGGPDFGYTF
NA | NA | TRBJ1-2 | TRBV9 | TGTGCCAGCAGCGAGCATTTAGGGGATTATGGCTACACCTTC | CASSEHLGDYGYTF
TRBD1 | NA | TRBJ1-5 | TRBV27 | TGTGCCAGCAGTTTACAGGGGATGGGGACAGGGTACAATCAGCCCCAGCATTTT | CASSLQGMGTGYNQPQHF
NA | NA | TRBJ2-2 | TRBV4-3 | TGCGCCAGCAGCCCAAAGGGGGGCTGGAACACCGGGGAGCTGTTTTTT | CASSPKGGWNTGELFF
TRBD2 | NA | TRBJ2-7 | TRBV30 | TGTGCTCTTAGCGGGGGCTCCTACGAGCAGTACTTC | CALSGGSYEQYF
NA | NA | TRBJ1-2 | TRBV29-1 | TGCAGCGTTGACCGGCGGAACTATGGCTACACCTTC | CSVDRRNYGYTF
TRBD2 | NA | TRBJ2-5 | TRBV5-1 | TGCGCCAGCAGCTTAGCCCAAGGACTAGCGGGAGGTAAAGAGACCCAGTACTTC | CASSLAQGLAGGKETQYF
NA | NA | TRBJ1-5 | TRBV6-1 | TGTGCCAGCAGTGAAGCGGACAGCCCCTATCAGCCCCAGCATTTT | CASSEADSPYQPQHF